This is a list of T cell receptor beta chains from one sample in a study of blood T cell repertoires in COVID-19. Produced via immunoSEQ multiplex PCR; TCRdb's table is partial and in-frame only. The sample lists about 240,000 clones; 87% were seen once. Sequencing was performed on PBMCs or T cells enriched from blood (not recorded which). The receptors shown here come from a woman aged 25 to 39 with acute COVID-19. Each CDR3 is given with its conserved first and last residue. D genes are given only for firm matches. Not every row has a clone size; where given, it reads once, few, many or a size class.

clone size: once
V gene: TRBV14
J gene: TRBJ1-3
D gene: NA
CDR3 protein: CASSQEWGDGNTIYF
CDR3 DNA: TGTGCCAGCAGCCAAGAGTGGGGGGATGGAAACACCATATATTTT

clone size: NA
V gene: TRBV7-9
J gene: TRBJ2-7
D gene: NA
CDR3 protein: CASSLAASSYEQYF
CDR3 DNA: TGTGCCAGCAGCTTAGCGGCCAGCTCCTACGAGCAGTACTTC

clone size: NA
V gene: TRBV3-1/TRBV3-2
J gene: TRBJ2-7
D gene: TRBD1
CDR3 protein: CASSQRDRGQSYF
CDR3 DNA: TGTGCCAGCAGCCAAAGGGACAGGGGGCAATCGTACTTC

clone size: NA
V gene: TRBV7-2
J gene: TRBJ1-5
D gene: NA
CDR3 protein: CASSYRGSNQPQHF
CDR3 DNA: TGTGCCAGCAGCTACCGGGGAAGCAATCAGCCCCAGCATTTT

clone size: NA
V gene: TRBV5-1
J gene: TRBJ2-3
D gene: TRBD1
CDR3 protein: CASSPGQGFLRDTQYF
CDR3 DNA: TGCGCCAGCAGCCCCGGACAGGGGTTCTTGAGGGATACGCAGTATTTT

clone size: NA
V gene: TRBV19
J gene: TRBJ1-6
D gene: NA
CDR3 protein: CASSRTDNSPLHF
CDR3 DNA: TGTGCCAGTAGTAGGACAGATAATTCACCCCTCCACTTT

clone size: once
V gene: TRBV4-3
J gene: TRBJ2-1
D gene: NA
CDR3 protein: CASSPSRGSYNEQFF
CDR3 DNA: TGCGCCAGCAGCCCTTCGCGCGGGTCCTACAATGAGCAGTTCTTC

clone size: once
V gene: TRBV5-1
J gene: TRBJ2-2
D gene: NA
CDR3 protein: CASSLAGVAGELFF
CDR3 DNA: TGCGCCAGCAGCTTGGCGGGGGTCGCCGGGGAGCTGTTTTTT

clone size: NA
V gene: TRBV18
J gene: TRBJ2-7
D gene: TRBD2
CDR3 protein: CASSPPTSGGSEQYF
CDR3 DNA: TGTGCCAGCTCACCCCCGACTAGCGGGGGGTCCGAGCAGTACTTC

clone size: NA
V gene: TRBV5-6
J gene: TRBJ1-3
D gene: NA
CDR3 protein: CASSLDWSSGNTIYF
CDR3 DNA: TGTGCCAGCAGCTTGGATTGGAGCTCTGGAAACACCATATATTTT

clone size: NA
V gene: TRBV7-2
J gene: TRBJ1-5
D gene: TRBD1
CDR3 protein: CASSLDRRNQPQHF
CDR3 DNA: TGTGCCAGCAGCTTGGACAGGCGCAATCAGCCCCAGCATTTT

clone size: few
V gene: TRBV18
J gene: TRBJ1-2
D gene: NA
CDR3 protein: CASSRTTGFSNYGYTF
CDR3 DNA: TGTGCCAGCTCACGGACTACAGGATTTTCTAACTATGGCTACACCTTC

clone size: NA
V gene: TRBV5-1
J gene: TRBJ2-2
D gene: TRBD1
CDR3 protein: CASGDRENTGELFF
CDR3 DNA: TGCGCCAGCGGGGACAGGGAAAACACCGGGGAGCTGTTTTTT

clone size: NA
V gene: TRBV7-2
J gene: TRBJ2-5
D gene: NA
CDR3 protein: CASSLEAESGETQYF
CDR3 DNA: TGTGCCAGCAGCTTAGAAGCGGAATCGGGAGAGACCCAGTACTTC

clone size: NA
V gene: TRBV6-4
J gene: TRBJ1-1
D gene: NA
CDR3 protein: CASSADSSTEAFF
CDR3 DNA: TGTGCCAGCAGTGCAGACAGCTCCACTGAAGCTTTCTTT

clone size: many
V gene: TRBV27
J gene: TRBJ1-6
D gene: NA
CDR3 protein: CASSLRGGSYNSPLHF
CDR3 DNA: TGTGCCAGCAGTTTAAGGGGTGGCTCCTATAATTCACCCCTCCACTTT

clone size: NA
V gene: TRBV11-2
J gene: TRBJ2-7
D gene: NA
CDR3 protein: CASSLDSGGGTYEQYF
CDR3 DNA: TGTGCCAGCAGCTTGGACAGTGGGGGGGGCACCTACGAGCAGTACTTC

clone size: once
V gene: TRBV2
J gene: TRBJ2-3
D gene: TRBD2
CDR3 protein: CASRTGLAGGPGTDTQYF
CDR3 DNA: TGTGCCAGCAGGACGGGACTAGCGGGGGGGCCTGGCACAGATACGCAGTATTTT

clone size: NA
V gene: TRBV11-2
J gene: TRBJ1-2
D gene: NA
CDR3 protein: CASSLAITGRYGYTF
CDR3 DNA: TGTGCCAGCAGCTTAGCCATTACAGGGCGCTATGGCTACACCTTC

clone size: once
V gene: TRBV27
J gene: TRBJ2-2
D gene: TRBD1
CDR3 protein: CASSSGTGFDHGELFF
CDR3 DNA: TGTGCCAGCAGTTCCGGGACAGGGTTCGATCACGGGGAGCTGTTTTTT

clone size: few
V gene: TRBV10-3
J gene: TRBJ2-5
D gene: TRBD2
CDR3 protein: CAINPSGGAETQYF
CDR3 DNA: TGTGCCATCAATCCTAGCGGGGGGGCAGAGACCCAGTACTTC

clone size: NA
V gene: TRBV4-3
J gene: TRBJ1-3
D gene: NA
CDR3 protein: CASSQDGRVGNTIYF
CDR3 DNA: TGCGCCAGCAGCCAAGACGGCAGGGTTGGAAACACCATATATTTT

clone size: NA
V gene: TRBV5-3
J gene: TRBJ2-6
D gene: TRBD1
CDR3 protein: CARSFSPGQGCYGANVLTF
CDR3 DNA: TGTGCCAGAAGCTTCTCCCCGGGACAGGGGTGTTACGGGGCCAACGTCCTGACTTTC

clone size: NA
V gene: TRBV6-4
J gene: TRBJ1-5
D gene: NA
CDR3 protein: CASSVDGQPYQPQHF
CDR3 DNA: TGTGCCAGCAGTGTCGATGGACAGCCCTATCAGCCCCAGCATTTT

clone size: NA
V gene: TRBV5-1
J gene: TRBJ1-1
D gene: NA
CDR3 protein: CASSGGTVNTEAFF
CDR3 DNA: TGCGCCAGCAGCGGAGGGACGGTGAACACTGAAGCTTTCTTT

clone size: NA
V gene: TRBV6-1
J gene: TRBJ1-1
D gene: NA
CDR3 protein: CASSDSGGTEAFF
CDR3 DNA: TGTGCCAGCAGTGATTCGGGGGGTACTGAAGCTTTCTTT

clone size: NA
V gene: TRBV6-1
J gene: TRBJ2-1
D gene: NA
CDR3 protein: CASSETEGSYNEQFF
CDR3 DNA: TGTGCCAGCAGTGAAACCGAGGGATCCTACAATGAGCAGTTCTTC

clone size: NA
V gene: TRBV2
J gene: TRBJ2-3
D gene: NA
CDR3 protein: CARSDYRTDTQYF
CDR3 DNA: TGTGCCAGATCGGACTACCGCACAGATACGCAGTATTTT

clone size: NA
V gene: TRBV29-1
J gene: TRBJ1-1
D gene: NA
CDR3 protein: CSAQQGSVGGTEAFF
CDR3 DNA: TGCAGCGCCCAACAGGGTTCCGTCGGCGGCACTGAAGCTTTCTTT

clone size: NA
V gene: TRBV10-3
J gene: TRBJ1-1
D gene: TRBD1
CDR3 protein: CAISQTGGLNTEAFF
CDR3 DNA: TGTGCCATCAGTCAGACAGGGGGCCTCAACACTGAAGCTTTCTTT

clone size: NA
V gene: TRBV29-1
J gene: TRBJ1-1
D gene: TRBD1
CDR3 protein: CSVDLRGQGEAFF
CDR3 DNA: TGCAGCGTTGACCTCAGGGGGCAGGGTGAAGCTTTCTTT

clone size: once
V gene: TRBV19
J gene: TRBJ2-7
D gene: TRBD1
CDR3 protein: CASSIDGDREYEQYF
CDR3 DNA: TGTGCCAGTAGTATAGATGGGGACAGGGAGTACGAGCAGTACTTC

clone size: NA
V gene: TRBV6-5
J gene: TRBJ1-6
D gene: NA
CDR3 protein: CASSYSIPGSYSPLHF
CDR3 DNA: TGTGCCAGCAGTTACTCGATCCCAGGGTCCTATTCACCCCTCCACTTT

clone size: NA
V gene: TRBV4-3
J gene: TRBJ1-4
D gene: TRBD1
CDR3 protein: CASSQGQGDEKLFF
CDR3 DNA: TGCGCCAGCAGCCAAGGACAGGGAGATGAAAAACTGTTTTTT

clone size: NA
V gene: TRBV7-9
J gene: TRBJ1-4
D gene: NA
CDR3 protein: CASSLVPDNEKLFF
CDR3 DNA: TGTGCCAGCAGCTTAGTTCCAGATAATGAAAAACTGTTTTTT

clone size: NA
V gene: TRBV6-5
J gene: TRBJ1-3
D gene: NA
CDR3 protein: CASSTGISGNTIYF
CDR3 DNA: TGTGCCAGCAGTACCGGGATCTCTGGAAACACCATATATTTT

clone size: few
V gene: TRBV19
J gene: TRBJ1-5
D gene: NA
CDR3 protein: CASSTRVGQPQHF
CDR3 DNA: TGTGCCAGTAGTACCAGGGTTGGGCAGCCCCAGCATTTT

clone size: NA
V gene: TRBV6-1
J gene: TRBJ1-2
D gene: TRBD1
CDR3 protein: CASSEYDRGMNGYTF
CDR3 DNA: TGTGCCAGCAGTGAATACGACAGGGGGATGAATGGCTACACCTTC

clone size: NA
V gene: TRBV5-1
J gene: TRBJ1-1
D gene: NA
CDR3 protein: CASSLRAGMNTEAFF
CDR3 DNA: TGCGCCAGCAGCTTGCGCGCAGGAATGAACACTGAAGCTTTCTTT

clone size: NA
V gene: TRBV18
J gene: TRBJ1-1
D gene: NA
CDR3 protein: CASSTDGLRLAFF
CDR3 DNA: TGTGCCAGCTCAACGGACGGACTTCGGTTAGCTTTCTTT

clone size: NA
V gene: TRBV21-1
J gene: TRBJ2-3
D gene: NA
CDR3 protein: CASTSGTDTQYF
CDR3 DNA: TGTGCCAGCACCTCAGGGACAGATACGCAGTATTTT

clone size: NA
V gene: TRBV5-6
J gene: TRBJ1-3
D gene: NA
CDR3 protein: CASSSLRETSGNTIYF
CDR3 DNA: TGTGCCAGCAGCTCCCTGCGGGAAACGTCTGGAAACACCATATATTTT

clone size: NA
V gene: TRBV20-1
J gene: TRBJ2-5
D gene: NA
CDR3 protein: CTENIQETQYF
CDR3 DNA: TGTACGGAGAACATTCAAGAGACCCAGTACTTC

clone size: NA
V gene: TRBV9
J gene: TRBJ1-3
D gene: NA
CDR3 protein: CASSVEPSEDTIYF
CDR3 DNA: TGTGCCAGCAGCGTAGAGCCTTCTGAAGACACCATATATTTT